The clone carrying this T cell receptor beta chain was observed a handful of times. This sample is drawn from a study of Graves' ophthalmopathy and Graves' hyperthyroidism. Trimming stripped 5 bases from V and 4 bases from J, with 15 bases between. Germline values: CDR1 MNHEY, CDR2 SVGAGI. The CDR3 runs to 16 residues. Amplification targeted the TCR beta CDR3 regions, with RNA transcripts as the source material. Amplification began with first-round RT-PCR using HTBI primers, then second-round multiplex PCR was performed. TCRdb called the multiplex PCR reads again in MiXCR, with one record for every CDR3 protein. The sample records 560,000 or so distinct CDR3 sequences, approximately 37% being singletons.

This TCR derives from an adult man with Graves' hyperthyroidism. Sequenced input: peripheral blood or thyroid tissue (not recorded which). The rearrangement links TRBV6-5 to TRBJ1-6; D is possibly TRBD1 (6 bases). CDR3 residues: CASSEVSGEYNSPLHF. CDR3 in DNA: TGTGCCAGCAGTGAAGTCTCAGGGGAATATAATTCACCCCTCCACTTT.